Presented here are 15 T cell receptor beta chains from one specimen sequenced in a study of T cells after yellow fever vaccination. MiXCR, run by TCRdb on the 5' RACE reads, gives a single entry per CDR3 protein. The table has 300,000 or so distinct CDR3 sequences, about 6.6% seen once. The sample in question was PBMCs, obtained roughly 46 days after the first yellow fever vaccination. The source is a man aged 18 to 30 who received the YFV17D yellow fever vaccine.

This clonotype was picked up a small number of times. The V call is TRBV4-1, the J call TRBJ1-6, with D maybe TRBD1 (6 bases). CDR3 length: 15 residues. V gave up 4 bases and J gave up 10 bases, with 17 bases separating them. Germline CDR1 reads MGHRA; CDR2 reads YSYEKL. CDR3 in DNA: TGCGCCAGCAGCCCTCTTTGGCGGGGGGCCTCACCCCTCCACTTT. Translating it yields CASSPLWRGASPLHF.

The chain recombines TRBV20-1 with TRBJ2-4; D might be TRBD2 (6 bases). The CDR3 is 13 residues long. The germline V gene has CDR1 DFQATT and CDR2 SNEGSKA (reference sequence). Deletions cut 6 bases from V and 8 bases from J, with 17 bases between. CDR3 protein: CSAPGWGGDIQYF. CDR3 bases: TGCAGTGCCCCCGGCTGGGGCGGGGACATTCAGTACTTC.

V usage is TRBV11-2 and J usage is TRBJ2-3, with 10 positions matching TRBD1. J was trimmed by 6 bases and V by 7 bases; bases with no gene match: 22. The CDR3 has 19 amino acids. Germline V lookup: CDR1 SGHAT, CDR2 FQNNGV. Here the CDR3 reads CASNPGDRGRLGLRDTQYF. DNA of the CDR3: TGTGCCAGCAACCCAGGCGACAGGGGGCGTTTAGGGCTCCGGGATACGCAGTATTTT.

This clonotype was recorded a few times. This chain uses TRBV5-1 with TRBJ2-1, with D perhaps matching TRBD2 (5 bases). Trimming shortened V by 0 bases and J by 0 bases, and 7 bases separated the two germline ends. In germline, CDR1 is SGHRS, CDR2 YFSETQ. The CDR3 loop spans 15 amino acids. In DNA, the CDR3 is TGCGCCAGCAGCTTGGCCGGGAACTCCTACAATGAGCAGTTCTTC. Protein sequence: CASSLAGNSYNEQFF. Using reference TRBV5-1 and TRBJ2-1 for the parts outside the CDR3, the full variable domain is KAGVTQTPRYLIKTRGQQVTLSCSPISGHRSVSWYQQTPGQGLQFLFEYFSETQRNKGNFPGRFSGRQFSNSRSEMNVSTLELGDSALYLCASSLAGNSYNEQFFGPGTRLTVL.

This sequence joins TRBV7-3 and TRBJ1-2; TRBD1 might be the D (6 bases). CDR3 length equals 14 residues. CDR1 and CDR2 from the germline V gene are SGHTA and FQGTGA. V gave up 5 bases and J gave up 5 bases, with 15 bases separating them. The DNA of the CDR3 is TGTGCCAGCAGCCCCGACGGAGGGGGGTATGGCTACACCTTC. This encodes CASSPDGGGYGYTF. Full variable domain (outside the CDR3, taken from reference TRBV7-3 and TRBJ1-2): GAGVSQTPSNKVTEKGKYVELRCDPISGHTALYWYRQSLGQGPEFLIYFQGTGAADDSGLPNDRFFAVRPEGSVSTLKIQRTERGDSAVYLCASSPDGGGYGYTFGSGTRLTVV.

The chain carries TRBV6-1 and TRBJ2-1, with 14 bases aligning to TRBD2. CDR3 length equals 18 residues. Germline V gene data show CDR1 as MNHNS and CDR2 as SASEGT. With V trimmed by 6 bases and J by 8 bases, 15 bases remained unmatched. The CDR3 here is CASSSLVRTSGGHDEQFF. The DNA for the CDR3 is TGTGCCAGCAGCTCATTAGTTCGGACTAGCGGGGGGCATGATGAGCAGTTCTTC.

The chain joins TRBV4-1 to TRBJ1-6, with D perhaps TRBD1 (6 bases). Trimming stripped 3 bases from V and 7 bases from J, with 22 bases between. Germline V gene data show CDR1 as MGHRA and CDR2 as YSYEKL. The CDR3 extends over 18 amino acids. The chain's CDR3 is CASSHPWARGAQNSPLHF. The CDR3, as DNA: TGCGCCAGCAGCCACCCCTGGGCCCGGGGGGCACAGAATTCACCCCTCCACTTT.

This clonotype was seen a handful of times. This chain's CDR3 is CASSLTRGSSYNEQFF. CDR3 bases: TGTGCCAGCAGCTTAACGCGGGGGAGCTCCTACAATGAGCAGTTCTTC. The chain carries TRBV7-9 and TRBJ2-1; 7 nucleotides align to TRBD2. CDR3 length equals 16 residues. Germline V gene sequence: CDR1 SEHNR, CDR2 FQNEAQ (reference sequence). The J segment lost 0 bases and the V segment lost 2 bases, leaving 4 bases of the junction unmatched.

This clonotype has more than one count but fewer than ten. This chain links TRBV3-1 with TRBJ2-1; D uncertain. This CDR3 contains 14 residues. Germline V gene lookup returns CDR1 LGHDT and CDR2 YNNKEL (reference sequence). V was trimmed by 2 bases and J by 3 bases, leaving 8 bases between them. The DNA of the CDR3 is TGTGCCAGCAGCCAAAATCAGTACTACAATGAGCAGTTCTTC. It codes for CASSQNQYYNEQFF.

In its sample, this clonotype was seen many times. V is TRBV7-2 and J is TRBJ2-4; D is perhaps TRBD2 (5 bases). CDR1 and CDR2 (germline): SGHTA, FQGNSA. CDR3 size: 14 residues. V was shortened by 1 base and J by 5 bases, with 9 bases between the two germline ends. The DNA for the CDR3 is TGTGCCAGCAGCTTAGTTGAGGGCGAAAACATTCAGTACTTC. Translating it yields CASSLVEGENIQYF.

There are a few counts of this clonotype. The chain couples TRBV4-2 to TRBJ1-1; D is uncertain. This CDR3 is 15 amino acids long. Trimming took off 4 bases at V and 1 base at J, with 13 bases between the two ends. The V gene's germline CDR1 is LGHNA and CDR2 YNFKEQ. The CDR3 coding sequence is TGTGCCAGCAGCCCGCACCCCGACGCGAACACTGAAGCTTTCTTT. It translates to CASSPHPDANTEAFF.

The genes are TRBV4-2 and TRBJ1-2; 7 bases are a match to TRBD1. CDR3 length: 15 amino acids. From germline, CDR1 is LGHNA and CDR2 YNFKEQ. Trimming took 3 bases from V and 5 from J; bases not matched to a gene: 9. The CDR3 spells CASSQLRGRRYGYTF. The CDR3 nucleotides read TGTGCCAGCAGCCAGCTAAGGGGGCGTCGGTATGGCTACACCTTC.

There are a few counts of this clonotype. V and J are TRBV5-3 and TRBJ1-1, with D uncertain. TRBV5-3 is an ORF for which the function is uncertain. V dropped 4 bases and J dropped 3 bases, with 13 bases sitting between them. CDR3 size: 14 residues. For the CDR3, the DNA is TGTGCCAGAAGCGAGGACCCGCGGGACACTGAAGCTTTCTTT. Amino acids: CARSEDPRDTEAFF.

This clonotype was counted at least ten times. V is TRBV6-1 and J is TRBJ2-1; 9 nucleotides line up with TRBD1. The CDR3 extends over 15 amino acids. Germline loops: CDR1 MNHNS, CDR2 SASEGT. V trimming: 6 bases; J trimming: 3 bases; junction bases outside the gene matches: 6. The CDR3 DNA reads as TGTGCCAGCAGCTCCACAGGGGGCATCTACAATGAGCAGTTCTTC. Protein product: CASSSTGGIYNEQFF.

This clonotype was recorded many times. This CDR3 is CASSQDQGRDSPLHF. In DNA, the CDR3 is TGCGCCAGCAGCCAAGATCAGGGTAGGGATTCACCCCTCCACTTT. The V and J genes are TRBV4-3 and TRBJ1-6, with D perhaps TRBD1 (5 bases). This CDR3 has 15 residues. V dropped 0 bases and J dropped 8 bases, with 11 bases sitting between them. Germline V gives CDR1 LGHNA, CDR2 YSLEER.